Below, 12 T cell receptor beta chains from the same sample are listed, as sequenced in a study of breast tumors, draining lymph nodes, adjacent tissues. MiXCR, applied by TCRdb to the multiplex PCR reads, yields one record per CDR3 protein. The data show some 130,000 distinct CDR3 sequences, approximately 20% seen once. Samples came from axillary lymph nodes draining the breast cancer. Sequencing used axillary lymph node tissue. Receptor source: a female donor with breast cancer. Some clones in this sample may be carry-over from other donors' samples.

In its sample, this clonotype was seen many times. The CDR3 is CASSQEPGTALLEKLFF. The CDR3 coding sequence is TGTGCCAGCAGCCAAGAACCCGGGACAGCATTGCTCGAAAAACTGTTTTTT. This chain links TRBV14 with TRBJ1-4, with TRBD1 matching 7 bases. This CDR3 is built from 17 residues. Trimming at V came to 0 bases and at J to 8 bases, leaving 12 bases not matched to a gene. Per the germline V gene, CDR1 is SGHDN and CDR2 is FVKESK. Together with reference TRBV14 and TRBJ1-4, the CDR3 gives the full variable domain: EAGVTQFPSHSVIEKGQTVTLRCDPISGHDNLYWYRRVMGKEIKFLLHFVKESKQDESGMPNNRFLAERTGGTYSTLKVQPAELEDSGVYFCASSQEPGTALLEKLFFGSGTQLSVL.

This clonotype was seen many times. The chain recombines TRBV12-3 or TRBV12-4 with TRBJ1-2, with 7 bases lining up with TRBD1. This CDR3 contains 14 residues. Trimming at V came to 9 bases and at J to 4 bases, leaving 11 bases not matched to a gene. CDR3 in DNA: TGTGCCAGTACCAGACAGGGCCTTGGCTATGGCTACACCTTC. The encoded protein is CASTRQGLGYGYTF.

This clonotype appeared a few times. The germline gene is not matched at one end of the junction; a read error may be the cause. The chain recombines TRBV7-8 with TRBJ1-4; D remains unclear. The CDR3 spans 14 residues. The germline CDR1 and CDR2 sequences are SGHVS and FQNEAQ. This CDR3 is CASSLLVEPEKLVF. For the CDR3, the DNA is TGTGCCAGCAGCTTATTAGTTGAACCTGAAAAACTGGTTTTT.

This clonotype was detected many times. V usage is TRBV2 and J usage is TRBJ1-5; TRBD1 is a possible D gene (5 bases). CDR3 length: 14 residues. Germline CDR1 is SNHLY and CDR2 is FYNNEI. Trimming cost V 6 bases and J 0 bases, with 9 bases left between them. CDR3: CASRGGTSNQPQHF. Here the CDR3 DNA reads TGTGCCAGCAGGGGGGGGACTAGCAATCAGCCCCAGCATTTT. Filled out from reference TRBV2 and TRBJ1-5, the complete variable domain reads EPEVTQTPSHQVTQMGQEVILRCVPISNHLYFYWYRQILGQKVEFLVSFYNNEISEKSEIFDDQFSVERPDGSNFTLKIRSTKLEDSAMYFCASRGGTSNQPQHFGDGTRLSIL.

With regard to this clonotype: A much bigger clone sits one base away, suggesting this may be a read error. This chain connects TRBV7-2 to TRBJ1-3; possible D gene TRBD1, 6 bases. CDR1 SGHTA and CDR2 FQGNSA come from the germline V gene. This CDR3 has 15 residues. CDR3: CASSLVSGAGNAIYF. As DNA, the CDR3 is TGTGCCAGCAGCTTAGTTTCAGGGGCAGGAAACGCCATATATTTT.

This clonotype was found a few times. V usage is TRBV28 and J usage is TRBJ2-3; 13 nucleotides agree with TRBD2. Germline trimming cut 5 bases from V and 3 bases from J; bases unmatched to any gene: 8. The CDR3 extends over 17 amino acids. Germline CDR1 MDHEN, CDR2 SYDVKM. CDR3 amino acids: CASSTWTSGSMTDTQYF. CDR3 coding DNA: TGTGCCAGCAGTACCTGGACTAGCGGGAGTATGACAGATACGCAGTATTTT.

This clonotype was observed a few times. The chain uses TRBV3-1 and TRBJ1-5; D is unresolved. V shed 0 bases and J shed 7 bases, with 13 bases lying between them. The CDR3 consists of 15 residues. Germline CDR1 is LGHDT and CDR2 is YNNKEL (reference sequence). The CDR3 DNA reads as TGTGCCAGCAGCCAAGATAGGGCCCCGGCACAGCCCCAGCATTTT. Residues: CASSQDRAPAQPQHF.

This clonotype was counted at least ten times. The rearrangement links TRBV6-1 to TRBJ2-3, with 9 bases fitting TRBD2. The CDR3 extends over 17 amino acids. J lost 2 bases, V lost 4 bases, and 10 bases had no gene match. Germline V gives CDR1 MNHNS, CDR2 SASEGT. The CDR3: CASSAAIASGITDTQYF. CDR3 bases: TGTGCCAGCAGTGCGGCTATAGCTAGCGGGATCACAGATACGCAGTATTTT.

The rearrangement uses TRBV27 and TRBJ2-5, with a tentative D call TRBD1 (6 bases). CDR1 MNHEY and CDR2 SMNVEV come from the germline V gene (reference sequence). CDR3 size: 14 residues. V was pared by 8 bases and J by 2 bases, with 15 bases between. In DNA form, the CDR3 reads TGTGCCAGCGGTTACGGGGACACTCAAGAGACCCAGTACTTC. Protein: CASGYGDTQETQYF.

The rearrangement joins TRBV28 to TRBJ2-2, with 8 bases aligning to TRBD1. CDR3 length equals 17 residues. V was pared by 4 bases and J by 6 bases, with 13 bases of the junction left unmatched. Germline loops: CDR1 MDHEN, CDR2 SYDVKM. CDR3 DNA: TGTGCCAGCAGTTCGCACTGGGTCAGGGGGCATGCCGGGGAGCTGTTTTTT. It encodes CASSSHWVRGHAGELFF.

This clonotype showed up many times. J is TRBJ2-1 and V is TRBV24-1; D might be TRBD1 (5 bases). This CDR3 has 12 amino acids. V lost 6 bases and J lost 4, with 6 bases in between. Germline V gives CDR1 KGHDR, CDR2 SFDVKD. CDR3 in DNA: TGTGCCACCAGTAGGGGTTACAATGAGCAGTTCTTC. It is translated as CATSRGYNEQFF.

This clonotype appeared many times. The genes are TRBV7-2 and TRBJ2-1; tentatively, D is TRBD2 (6 bases). Germline lookup yields CDR1 SGHTA and CDR2 FQGNSA. V dropped 1 base and J dropped 6 bases, with 10 bases sitting between them. The CDR3 has 14 amino acids. In DNA form, the CDR3 reads TGTGCCAGCAGCTTAGTAATGGGGGGCAATGAGCAGTTCTTC. It is translated as CASSLVMGGNEQFF.